In its sample, the clone carrying this TCR beta chain was seen a few times. The target antigen is unknown. Investigators isolated RNA and reverse transcribed it into cDNA to act as the sequencing template. Here immunoSEQ multiplex PCR was the method, and the copy in TCRdb shows in-frame clones only, minus some. The table has 100,000 to 120,000 clones, roughly 64% seen once. This entry comes from a study of CD8+ T cells in alopecia areata. The CDR3 has 17 amino acids. Germline V lookup: CDR1 LGHNA, CDR2 YSLEER. Trimming pared 0 bases from V and 4 bases from J, leaving 15 bases between. The authors sorted CD4+ and CD8+ T cells from PBMCs. General study findings and limits: With patients, TCR sharing proved less clear than in mice, a difference possibly related to HLA. Scalp samples also yield sequences of resident alphabeta T cells from normal skin. In lesional scalp, particularly from alopecia totalis/universalis, clonality was higher than in normal scalp.

What was sequenced was CD8+ T cells sorted from blood. This clonotype was sampled from a human donor in good health. The chain is built from TRBV4-3 and TRBJ2-2, with a possible D match to TRBD2 (6 bases). CDR3 sequence: CASSQDRGGATTGELFF. In nucleotides, the CDR3 is TGCGCCAGCAGCCAAGATCGAGGAGGGGCTACCACCGGGGAGCTGTTTTTT.